These 13 T cell receptor beta chains share one sample of origin, sequenced in a study of cytomegalovirus exposure and HLA in healthy donors. With 60 Vbeta and 13 Jbeta primers, the PCR was carried out. Repertoires were generated with immunoSEQ multiplex PCR, while TCRdb's copy carries only in-frame clones and drops some. The table includes about 170,000 clones, roughly 79% detected once. The sequencing input was PBMCs. All receptors come from a woman younger than 45 in good health and CMV-seropositive.

The genes are TRBV5-1 and TRBJ1-6; 8 nucleotides line up with TRBD1. The trim removed 5 bases at V and 7 bases at J, leaving 5 bases unmatched. The CDR3 loop spans 14 amino acids. Germline CDR1 reads SGHRS; CDR2 reads YFSETQ. CDR3 region: CASRPGQGNSPLHF. CDR3 bases: TGCGCCAGCAGACCTGGACAGGGAAATTCACCCCTCCACTTT.

The V gene is TRBV7-2, the J gene TRBJ2-3; no clear D. The CDR3 covers 13 residues. Germline V gene lookup returns CDR1 SGHTA and CDR2 FQGNSA. Trimming shortened V by 1 base and J by 4 bases, and 6 bases separated the two germline ends. CDR3: CASSLVRSDTQYF. CDR3 DNA sequence: TGTGCCAGCAGCTTAGTACGGTCAGATACGCAGTATTTT.

This chain uses TRBV7-8 with TRBJ2-1; 12 positions agree with TRBD2. Per germline, CDR1 SGHVS and CDR2 FQNEAQ. The CDR3 is made up of 16 amino acids. The V and J ends lost 2 bases and 7 bases, in that order; junction bases with no gene match: 6. As DNA, the CDR3 is TGTGCCAGCAGCTTACCCCGACTAGCGGGAGCTAATGAGCAGTTCTTC. This encodes CASSLPRLAGANEQFF.

The chain combines TRBV6-1 with TRBJ2-3; 8 nucleotides align to TRBD2. Germline CDR1 and CDR2: MNHNS and SASEGT. V shed 3 bases, J shed 3 bases, and the junction held 2 bases outside the gene matches. This CDR3 is 14 amino acids long. CDR3 coding DNA: TGTGCCAGCAGTGACGGACTAGCTACAGATACGCAGTATTTT. Encoded protein: CASSDGLATDTQYF.

CDR3 sequence reads: CSVQKDTRGEAFF. The CDR3 DNA reads TGCAGCGTTCAGAAGGACACCCGAGGTGAAGCTTTCTTT. The genes are TRBV29-1 and TRBJ1-1; possible D gene TRBD1, 5 bases. V dropped 5 bases and J dropped 7 bases, with 17 bases sitting between them. CDR1 is SQVTM, CDR2 ANQGSEA, per germline. The CDR3 has 13 amino acids.

V gene TRBV27 combines with J gene TRBJ1-2, with TRBD1 matching 7 bases. Germline V gene sequence: CDR1 MNHEY, CDR2 SMNVEV (reference sequence). Trimming took 6 bases from V and 8 from J; bases not matched to a gene: 6. This CDR3 region has 12 residues. As DNA, the CDR3 is TGTGCCAGCAGCCTTACAGGGGTCGGCTACACCTTC. Translation gives CASSLTGVGYTF.

The chain is built from TRBV9 and TRBJ2-5; TRBD2 agrees at 7 bases. Per germline, CDR1 SGDLS and CDR2 YYNGEE. This CDR3 spans 13 amino acids. Losses at the gene ends were 5 bases for V and 2 bases for J; bases not matched to a gene: 3. CDR3: CASSFSGQETQYF. CDR3 sequence (DNA): TGTGCCAGCAGTTTTAGCGGGCAAGAGACCCAGTACTTC.

This clone was seen a few times. This chain joins TRBV29-1 and TRBJ1-4, with a tentative D call TRBD1 (5 bases). Trimming left V 7 bases short and J 1 base short, with 10 bases between. Germline assignment: CDR1 SQVTM and CDR2 ANQGSEA. The CDR3 consists of 13 residues. The chain's CDR3 is CSAAGGTNEKLFF. The CDR3 coding sequence is TGCAGCGCTGCCGGGGGAACTAATGAAAAACTGTTTTTT.

The rearrangement joins TRBV7-2 to TRBJ1-4; 7 bases map to TRBD1. From germline, CDR1 is SGHTA and CDR2 FQGNSA. The CDR3 consists of 15 residues. The V gene end was trimmed by 5 bases and the J gene end by 6 bases; junction bases not matched to a gene: 9. In DNA, the CDR3 is TGTGCCAGCAGCGACCTGACAGGGTACGATGAAAAACTGTTTTTT. Amino acids: CASSDLTGYDEKLFF.

The chain has TRBV6-1 and TRBJ2-7; D possibly corresponds to TRBD2 (6 bases). CDR1 is MNHNS, CDR2 SASEGT, per germline. CDR3 length: 15 residues. With 6 bases removed from V and 0 bases from J, the gap between germline ends came to 15 bases. CDR3 coding DNA: TGTGCCAGCAGCCTTGAGTTAGCGGCCTCCTACGAGCAGTACTTC. This gives the protein CASSLELAASYEQYF.

The chain employs TRBV11-3 and TRBJ2-1; D is unclear. V lost 1 base and J lost 5, with 6 bases in between. This CDR3 is built from 13 residues. The V gene's germline CDR1 is SGHNT and CDR2 YENEEA. The CDR3 DNA reads TGTGCCAGCAGCTTAGGGCAGAACAATGAGCAGTTCTTC. Translated, it gives CASSLGQNNEQFF.

The gene calls are TRBV7-9 and TRBJ1-1, with D hard to call. CDR1 SEHNR and CDR2 FQNEAQ come from the germline V gene (reference sequence). The CDR3 covers 11 residues. Between the trimmed V and J ends, which lost 10 bases and 3 bases, there was a span of 9 bases. This chain's CDR3 is CATAGDTEAFF. The CDR3 DNA reads as TGTGCCACCGCCGGGGACACTGAAGCTTTCTTT.

The chain carries TRBV28 and TRBJ1-2; TRBD1 is a possible D gene (5 bases). Trimming cost V 2 bases and J 13 bases, with 23 bases left between them. The CDR3 extends over 15 amino acids. The germline gives CDR1 MDHEN, CDR2 SYDVKM. The CDR3 coding sequence is TGTGCCAGCAGTTTAAATTTCCCGGGGGGACCCGCTGGCACCTTC. Translated: CASSLNFPGGPAGTF.